This TCR beta chain was found in a study of metastatic and nonmetastatic thyroid tumors. At the level of the study: The authors compared repertoires across blood and tumor or nodule tissue from malignant and benign thyroid patients. General study findings and limits: Benign nodules were reported to have significantly lower TCR beta diversity than malignant thyroid tumors, in blood and tumor.

Per germline, CDR1 LNHDA and CDR2 SQIVND (reference sequence). Unmatched junction bases numbered 5, after V lost 2 bases and J lost 3 bases. The CDR3 is 16 amino acids. The sample holds many counts of this clone. Antigen unknown. Thyroid surgery took place with no prior treatment in any patient. In the study's own analysis: Across clinicopathological groups, CDR3 differences served as the basis for building a distant-metastasis classifier for papillary thyroid cancer. TCRdb reprocessed the PCR reads using MiXCR. V and J calls and clone size were set by TCRdb, not the authors. The sample lists about 24,000 clones; 15% to 20% were seen once.

What was sequenced was blood. The chain employs TRBV19 and TRBJ2-1, with 9 bases identical to TRBD1. This receptor was identified in a male donor with papillary thyroid cancer or a benign thyroid nodule (not recorded which). Some clones in this sample may be carry-over from other donors' samples. The CDR3 protein is CASSIRTGGHYNEQFF. CDR3 bases: TGTGCCAGTAGTATAAGAACAGGGGGCCACTACAATGAGCAGTTCTTC. Together with reference TRBV19 and TRBJ2-1, the CDR3 gives the full variable domain: DGGITQSPKYLFRKEGQNVTLSCEQNLNHDAMYWYRQDPGQGLRLIYYSQIVNDFQKGDIAEGYSVSREKKESFPLTVTSAQKNPTAFYLCASSIRTGGHYNEQFFGPGTRLTVL.